This TCR beta chain was recovered during a study of cytotoxic CD8 clonotypes in ibrutinib-treated CLL. In the study overall: Average yields of approximately 260,000 productive templates and 80,000 to 100,000 productive rearrangements characterized the samples. Whole-study findings and limits: For progressing versus sustained-remission patients, sampling times were not the same.

About this clone: Its specificity is unknown. The germline gene is not matched at one end of the junction; a read error may be the cause.

The repertoire was sequenced with immunoSEQ multiplex PCR; TCRdb's copy has only in-frame clones and lacks some. The data hold under 200,000 clones, with 84% observed a single time. The clonotype comes from a human donor with chronic lymphocytic leukemia. The sequenced sample was PBMCs, obtained after 24 months of ibrutinib treatment.

CDR3 sequence reads: CASSSGPKYGYTF. CDR3 DNA sequence: TGCGCCAGCAGCTCGGGGCCTAAGTATGGCTACACCTTC. The V call is TRBV5-1, the J call TRBJ1-2; D is perhaps TRBD1 (5 bases). The V gene's germline CDR1 is SGHRS and CDR2 YFSETQ. The length of the CDR3 is 13 residues. Together with reference TRBV5-1 and TRBJ1-2, the CDR3 gives the full variable domain: KAGVTQTPRYLIKTRGQQVTLSCSPISGHRSVSWYQQTPGQGLQFLFEYFSETQRNKGNFPGRFSGRQFSNSRSEMNVSTLELGDSALYLCASSSGPKYGYTFGSGTRLTVV.